This TCR beta chain is from a study of blood T cells in healthy people across ages. The study, taken as a whole, reports: As age increased, TCR beta diversity per million T cells fell in a roughly linear fashion.

Remarks on this clonotype: Its antigen is undetermined.

A sample-barcoded 5' primer and a J-beta primer mix were used in a second PCR of about 7 to 12 cycles. TCRdb passed the 5' RACE reads through MiXCR, listing each CDR3 protein once. The data show 500,000 to 700,000 distinct CDR3 sequences, around 31% seen once. Individuals who donated were healthy Caucasians from Russia aged roughly 6 to 90. This CDR3 has 17 amino acids. V lost 1 base and J lost 1; bases outside the gene matches: 5. CDR1 and CDR2 (germline): LGHNA, YNFKEQ. The clonotype was recovered from a woman of 80 years or more in good health. The chain links TRBV4-2 to TRBJ2-3, with TRBD1 matching over 10 bases. Source material: blood. CDR3 nucleotides: TGTGCCAGCAGCCAAGGGAGTGGGACAGGGGGCACAGATACGCAGTATTTT. This codes for CASSQGSGTGGTDTQYF.